These 5 T cell receptor beta chains share one sample of origin, sequenced in a study of spatial heterogeneity in lung cancer. TCRdb itself ran the 5' RACE reads through MiXCR, one entry per CDR3 protein. The table records more than 25,000 distinct CDR3 sequences, roughly 5% of them present only once. As to time point: blood at routine non-recurrence follow-up after resection. Sequences were derived from PBMCs, sampled at follow-up. These receptors were collected from a female donor with early-stage non-small cell lung cancer.

This clonotype was recorded many times. V is TRBV6-1 and J is TRBJ2-3; 14 bases match TRBD2. J was trimmed by 0 bases and V by 4 bases; bases with no gene match: 9. Germline V gene data show CDR1 as MNHNS and CDR2 as SASEGT. The CDR3 length is 19 residues. CDR3 nucleotide sequence: TGTGCCAGCAGTGGCTGGGGGACTAGCGGGAGACCTAGCACAGATACGCAGTATTTT. It specifies CASSGWGTSGRPSTDTQYF.

About this clonotype itself: A much larger clone lies one base from this, so it may be a read error. The CDR3 does not end in the conserved phenylalanine or tryptophan, so this is likely a read error. The chain combines TRBV20-1 with TRBJ2-3, with 9 nucleotides matching TRBD2. The CDR3 has 16 residues. Germline V gives CDR1 DFQATT, CDR2 SNEGSKA (reference sequence). The CDR3 region has the DNA TGCACCTCGGTGGGCGGGGGGGCGCGTGGCACAGATACGCAGTATCTT. Protein product: CTSVGGGARGTDTQYL.

The chain has TRBV6-5 and TRBJ1-1; no reliable D call. CDR1 and CDR2 from the germline V gene are MNHEY and SVGAGI. The CDR3 totals 15 residues. Trimming shortened V by 0 bases and J by 1 base, and 9 bases separated the two germline ends. The CDR3: CASSYSRNKNTEAFF. CDR3 coding DNA: TGTGCCAGCAGTTACTCGAGGAACAAGAACACTGAAGCTTTCTTT.

At least ten counts were recorded for this clonotype. The chain uses TRBV7-2 and TRBJ2-2; the match to TRBD2 covers 11 bases. The germline V gene has CDR1 SGHTA and CDR2 FQGNSA. The CDR3 loop spans 16 amino acids. The V segment lost 2 bases and the J segment 7 bases; nucleotides outside the gene matches: 6. CDR3 nucleotides: TGTGCCAGCAGCTTATCTAGCGGGAGGATTGGCGGGGAGCTGTTTTTT. Translated, it gives CASSLSSGRIGGELFF.

The chain carries TRBV6-5 and TRBJ2-1; 13 bases fit TRBD2. With 6 bases clipped from V and 8 bases from J, the junction kept 10 bases outside the gene matches. CDR3 length: 16 amino acids. The germline gives CDR1 MNHEY, CDR2 SVGAGI. CDR3 sequence (DNA): TGTGCCAGCAGCCGGACTAGCGGGAGTCTAACGGATGAGCAGTTCTTC. Translated, it gives CASSRTSGSLTDEQFF.